What follows are 17 T cell receptor beta chains derived from one specimen sequenced in a study of metastatic and nonmetastatic thyroid tumors. TCRdb re-clonotyped the PCR reads via MiXCR. This sample carries roughly 6,900 clones, 29% of them seen once, and the ten largest clones take roughly 30%. Thyroid surgery was preceded by no treatment in any patient. Sequenced input: tumor tissue. These receptor sequences come from a female donor with papillary thyroid cancer or a benign thyroid nodule (not recorded which). Some clones in this sample may be carry-over from other donors' samples.

About this clone: A much larger clonotype is one base distant, so this may be a read error. The chain carries TRBV4-3 and TRBJ1-4; D call uncertain. This CDR3 has 14 residues. The germline CDR1 and CDR2 sequences are LGHNA and YSLEER. CDR3 sequence: CGSSLMTPNEKLFF. DNA for the CDR3: TGCGGCAGCAGCCTAATGACCCCAAATGAAAAACTGTTTTTT.

On this clone: The conserved phenylalanine or tryptophan normally closing the CDR3 is absent here, so this likely arose from a read error. No DNA is shown, since the ends of the CDR3 on it are uncertain; the CDR3 is the one TCRdb lists. This chain joins TRBV27 and TRBJ2-2. Germline V CDR1 and CDR2: MNHEY, SMNVEV (reference sequence). A total of 12 residues make up the CDR3, ends included. The CDR3 protein is CASSAGKAARAG.

This chain joins TRBV2 and TRBJ2-3; 11 positions match TRBD2. The CDR3 runs 19 residues. Looked up from germline, CDR1 is SNHLY and CDR2 is FYNNEI. The J segment lost 6 bases and the V segment lost 2 bases, leaving 16 bases of the junction unmatched. For the CDR3, the DNA is TGTGCCAGCAGTGAAAGGAAACCGACTAGCGGGGCGCCGCGGGATACGCAGTATTTT. This translates into CASSERKPTSGAPRDTQYF.

This clone was picked up a small number of times. The CDR3 region is CASSLDLQGIWGSTDTQYF. The CDR3 DNA is TGTGCCAGCAGCTTAGATCTGCAGGGGATTTGGGGAAGCACAGATACGCAGTATTTT. V usage is TRBV11-2 and J usage is TRBJ2-3; the D gene is possibly TRBD1 (6 bases). Per germline, CDR1 SGHAT and CDR2 FQNNGV. V lost 0 bases and J 0 bases, leaving 19 bases between the germline ends. This CDR3 is 19 amino acids long.

This clone is judged medium-sized. This chain links TRBV5-1 with TRBJ2-2; D is unclear. Germline-derived CDR1 and CDR2 are SGHRS and YFSETQ. There are 15 residues in the CDR3. Deletions cut 0 bases from V and 5 bases from J, with 11 bases between. The CDR3 region is CASSLVAGSTGELFF. The CDR3 nucleotides read TGCGCCAGCAGCTTGGTTGCAGGATCAACCGGGGAGCTGTTTTTT.

This clone came up a few times. The chain recombines TRBV11-2 with TRBJ1-2; the match to TRBD1 covers 7 bases. Germline trimming cut 3 bases from V and 4 bases from J; bases unmatched to any gene: 8. Germline-derived CDR1 and CDR2 are SGHAT and FQNNGV. The CDR3 sequence is 15 residues long. The CDR3 region is CASSLNNRGGYGYTF. The CDR3 DNA reads TGTGCCAGCAGCTTGAATAACAGGGGTGGCTATGGCTACACCTTC.

The rearrangement uses TRBV20-1 and TRBJ2-7, with 9 bases aligning to TRBD2. Unmatched junction bases numbered 7, after V lost 0 bases and J lost 7 bases. Germline CDR1 DFQATT, CDR2 SNEGSKA (reference sequence). This CDR3 has 14 residues. This CDR3 is CSAREASGAGEQYF. The DNA of the CDR3 is TGCAGTGCTAGAGAGGCTAGCGGGGCGGGAGAGCAGTACTTC.

This chain connects TRBV5-1 to TRBJ2-1; D may be TRBD1 or TRBD2 (5 bases each). Germline lookup yields CDR1 SGHRS and CDR2 YFSETQ. Trimming shortened V by 6 bases and J by 5 bases, and 18 bases separated the two germline ends. The CDR3 is 15 amino acids. Written as DNA, the CDR3 is TGCGCCAGCACCCCCCTACTAGGGGCAAACAATGAGCAGTTCTTC. Protein sequence: CASTPLLGANNEQFF. Looking up the rest from reference TRBV5-1 and TRBJ2-1 gives the full variable domain: KAGVTQTPRYLIKTRGQQVTLSCSPISGHRSVSWYQQTPGQGLQFLFEYFSETQRNKGNFPGRFSGRQFSNSRSEMNVSTLELGDSALYLCASTPLLGANNEQFFGPGTRLTVL.

V and J are TRBV9 and TRBJ2-1, with D possibly matching TRBD2 (6 bases). The CDR3 runs 15 residues. V was cut by 2 bases and J by 4 bases, with 13 bases left in between. The germline V gene encodes CDR1 SGDLS and CDR2 YYNGEE. CDR3 in DNA: TGTGCCAGCAGCGTCAGCGGAGGGCTTTACAATGAGCAGTTCTTC. Amino acids: CASSVSGGLYNEQFF.

The rearrangement joins TRBV11-1 to TRBJ2-1; weak D call: TRBD2 (6 bases). CDR1 is SGHAT and CDR2 is FQDESV in the germline V gene (reference sequence). This CDR3 has 15 residues. With 4 bases removed from V and 6 bases from J, the gap between germline ends came to 16 bases. The CDR3 here is CASSWSGREANEQFF. The CDR3 region has the DNA TGTGCCAGCAGCTGGAGCGGGCGCGAGGCCAATGAGCAGTTCTTC.

The genes are TRBV14 and TRBJ2-7, with 9 nucleotides matching TRBD2. CDR3 size: 17 residues. J lost 6 bases, V lost 3 bases, and 15 bases had no gene match. Looked up from germline, CDR1 is SGHDN and CDR2 is FVKESK. The CDR3: CASSQSGRLGRSSEQYF. In DNA, the CDR3 is TGTGCCAGCAGCCAGAGCGGGAGGTTGGGAAGGTCGAGCGAGCAGTACTTC.

This clone is labeled large. V gene TRBV27 combines with J gene TRBJ2-7; 10 bases line up with TRBD1. Losses at the gene ends were 6 bases for V and 4 bases for J; bases not matched to a gene: 3. Germline values: CDR1 MNHEY, CDR2 SMNVEV (reference sequence). There are 13 residues in the CDR3. The CDR3 loop is CASRGTGVYEQYF. The CDR3 DNA reads as TGTGCCAGCAGGGGGACAGGGGTTTACGAGCAGTACTTC.

This clone has only a few counts. The chain uses TRBV2 and TRBJ2-2; D is unclear. V shed 4 bases and J shed 6 bases, with 15 bases lying between them. The CDR3 totals 15 residues. Germline values: CDR1 SNHLY, CDR2 FYNNEI. This chain's CDR3 is CASSADTTRAGELFF. DNA of the CDR3: TGTGCCAGCAGTGCAGATACAACACGCGCCGGGGAGCTGTTTTTT.

The chain couples TRBV4-1 to TRBJ2-1; 11 nucleotides match TRBD2. This CDR3 region has 16 residues. Germline CDR1 MGHRA, CDR2 YSYEKL. The J segment lost 4 bases and the V segment lost 0 bases, leaving 2 bases of the junction unmatched. The CDR3 coding sequence is TGCGCCAGCAGCCAAGAACTAGCGGGAGTGTACAATGAGCAGTTCTTC. Encoded protein: CASSQELAGVYNEQFF.

This clone was counted once. The chain has TRBV11-2 and TRBJ2-7; TRBD2 agrees at 15 bases. V shed 3 bases and J 4 bases; nucleotides not matched to a gene: 7. There are 17 residues in the CDR3. The germline CDR1 and CDR2 sequences are SGHAT and FQNNGV. In DNA, the CDR3 is TGTGCCAGCAGCTTCTCCGGGACTAGCGGGGGGAGGTACGAGCAGTACTTC. This codes for CASSFSGTSGGRYEQYF. Drawing the rest from reference TRBV11-2 and TRBJ2-7, the complete variable domain is EAGVAQSPRYKIIEKRQSVAFWCNPISGHATLYWYQQILGQGPKLLIQFQNNGVVDDSQLPKDRFSAERLKGVDSTLKIQPAKLEDSAVYLCASSFSGTSGGRYEQYFGPGTRLTVT.

The rearrangement links TRBV7-2 to TRBJ1-6; 10 nucleotides agree with TRBD1. Germline V CDR1 and CDR2: SGHTA, FQGNSA. The V gene end was trimmed by 5 bases and the J gene end by 9 bases; junction bases not matched to a gene: 7. This CDR3 has 15 residues. CDR3 DNA sequence: TGTGCCAGCAGCCCCGGGACAGGGGAAGGTTCACCCCTCCACTTT. Its translation is CASSPGTGEGSPLHF.

The table lists this clone with a few counts. This chain uses TRBV6-1 with TRBJ2-3; D is possibly TRBD2 (5 bases). The CDR3 consists of 15 residues. Between the trimmed V and J ends, which lost 3 bases and 1 base, there was a span of 11 bases. The germline gives CDR1 MNHNS, CDR2 SASEGT. CDR3 sequence: CASSDSRAGTDTQYF. The DNA for the CDR3 is TGTGCCAGCAGTGACTCGCGGGCCGGCACAGATACGCAGTATTTT.